Shown below are 30 T cell receptor beta chains from a single sample sequenced in a study of T cell responses to AZD1222 COVID-19 vaccine. Libraries were prepared by immunoSEQ multiplex PCR; TCRdb keeps only in-frame clonotypes and omits some of them. The sample comprises 100,000 to 150,000 clones, around 92% of which are singletons, and around 1.9% rests with the top ten. Sequences were derived from peripheral blood, sampled 28 days after the second AZD1222 dose. The receptors originated from an adult who received the AZD1222 COVID-19 vaccine.

This clone was observed once. The rearrangement uses TRBV12-5 and TRBJ2-2; the match to TRBD2 covers 8 bases. This CDR3 is built from 14 residues. The germline gives CDR1 LGHNT, CDR2 FRNRAP. The junction had 1 base not matched to a gene; V was cut back by 2 bases and J by 5 bases. The CDR3, as DNA: TGTGCTAGTGGTTTGCCTAGCGGGACCGGGGAGCTGTTTTTT. It encodes CASGLPSGTGELFF.

The CDR3 spells CASSLWSGDYGYTF. In nucleotides, the CDR3 is TGTGCCAGCAGCTTATGGTCAGGGGACTATGGCTACACCTTC. The chain uses TRBV7-2 and TRBJ1-2; D perhaps matches TRBD1 (6 bases). The V and J ends lost 2 bases and 3 bases respectively, with 10 bases between them. The germline V gene has CDR1 SGHTA and CDR2 FQGNSA. CDR3 length: 14 residues. Together with reference TRBV7-2 and TRBJ1-2, the CDR3 gives the full variable domain: GAGVSQSPSNKVTEKGKDVELRCDPISGHTALYWYRQSLGQGLEFLIYFQGNSAPDKSGLPSDRFSAERTGGSVSTLTIQRTQQEDSAVYLCASSLWSGDYGYTFGSGTRLTVV.

The V call is TRBV11-3, the J call TRBJ2-1; 11 nucleotides align to TRBD2. Trimming cost V 1 base and J 4 bases; bases outside gene matches: 3. CDR3 length: 16 residues. CDR1 and CDR2 from the germline V gene are SGHNT and YENEEA. The CDR3 DNA reads TGTGCCAGCAGCTTAGTAGCGGGAGGGGTATACAATGAGCAGTTCTTC. Protein product: CASSLVAGGVYNEQFF.

The chain has TRBV19 and TRBJ1-6; D ambiguous. This CDR3 is built from 18 residues. Germline V CDR1 and CDR2: LNHDA, SQIVND (reference sequence). Trimming removed 5 bases at V and 0 bases at J, with 17 bases between. The CDR3: CASSSPSGESSYNSPLHF. CDR3 coding DNA: TGTGCCAGTAGTTCACCGTCAGGAGAAAGCTCCTATAATTCACCCCTCCACTTT. The variable domain in full, with the rest retrieved from reference TRBV19 and TRBJ1-6, is DGGITQSPKYLFRKEGQNVTLSCEQNLNHDAMYWYRQDPGQGLRLIYYSQIVNDFQKGDIAEGYSVSREKKESFPLTVTSAQKNPTAFYLCASSSPSGESSYNSPLHFGNGTRLTVT.

The rearrangement links TRBV7-9 to TRBJ1-5; TRBD1 might be the D (5 bases). This CDR3 is 13 amino acids long. Trimming shortened V by 7 bases and J by 6 bases, and 13 bases separated the two germline ends. Germline CDR1 is SEHNR and CDR2 is FQNEAQ (reference sequence). CDR3 sequence: CASTPGDSQPQHF. The CDR3 nucleotides are TGTGCCAGCACCCCGGGGGATAGTCAGCCCCAGCATTTT.

This chain joins TRBV5-1 and TRBJ1-6; no definite D call. V lost 0 bases to trimming and J lost 5 bases, with 6 bases between them. This CDR3 has 14 amino acids. Germline V gene sequence: CDR1 SGHRS, CDR2 YFSETQ. This chain's CDR3 is CASSLGQNNSPLHF. The CDR3 DNA reads TGCGCCAGCAGCTTGGGGCAGAATAATTCACCCCTCCACTTT.

The chain carries TRBV11-2 and TRBJ1-1; D remains ambiguous. Looked up from germline, CDR1 is SGHAT and CDR2 is FQNNGV. The CDR3 has 13 amino acids. V was trimmed by 2 bases and J by 2 bases, leaving 6 bases between them. The CDR3 DNA is TGTGCCAGCAGCTTAAGGGCCAACACTGAAGCTTTCTTT. Translated: CASSLRANTEAFF. Combining the CDR3 with reference TRBV11-2 and TRBJ1-1 gives the whole variable domain EAGVAQSPRYKIIEKRQSVAFWCNPISGHATLYWYQQILGQGPKLLIQFQNNGVVDDSQLPKDRFSAERLKGVDSTLKIQPAKLEDSAVYLCASSLRANTEAFFGQGTRLTVV.

The chain uses TRBV7-8 and TRBJ2-1; TRBD1 matches 9 bases. V lost 1 base and J lost 5; bases outside the gene matches: 3. The CDR3 sequence is 15 residues long. Germline lookup yields CDR1 SGHVS and CDR2 FQNEAQ. For the CDR3, the DNA is TGTGCCAGCAGCTTAGTCGGACAGGGGAACAATGAGCAGTTCTTC. Its protein product is CASSLVGQGNNEQFF.

Comment on this clone: One junction end does not reproduce the germline sequence, and a read error may be involved. The genes are TRBV28 and TRBJ1-1; a weak D match, TRBD1 (5 bases). Germline-derived CDR1 and CDR2 are MDHEN and SYDVKM. This CDR3 has 11 amino acids. CDR3 in amino acids: CAISAGIGAFF. The CDR3 DNA is TGTGCCATCAGTGCAGGGATTGGGGCTTTCTTT.

V usage is TRBV7-2 and J usage is TRBJ2-2, with 14 bases aligning to TRBD2. The germline V gene has CDR1 SGHTA and CDR2 FQGNSA. This CDR3 is built from 17 residues. V lost 3 bases, J lost 7 bases, and 7 bases stayed unmatched. As DNA, the CDR3 is TGTGCCAGCAGCTTCGCCGGGACTAGCGGGAGTAACGGGGAGCTGTTTTTT. Its protein product is CASSFAGTSGSNGELFF.

This chain connects TRBV10-2 to TRBJ2-2; 8 bases align to TRBD1. The trim removed 6 bases at V and 1 base at J, leaving 4 bases unmatched. The CDR3 totals 15 residues. Germline V lookup: CDR1 WSHSY, CDR2 SAAADI. The CDR3, as DNA: TGCGCCAGCAGGACAGGGGCGATGAACACCGGGGAGCTGTTTTTT. The encoded protein is CASRTGAMNTGELFF.

This rearrangement joins TRBV4-3 to TRBJ1-2, with a weak D call TRBD1 (6 bases). This CDR3 has 15 amino acids. Trimming took off 3 bases at V and 5 bases at J, with 16 bases between the two ends. Per the germline V gene, CDR1 is LGHNA and CDR2 is YSLEER. The CDR3 sequence: CASSHMDSSGYGYTF. The CDR3, as DNA: TGCGCCAGCAGCCATATGGACAGTTCGGGGTATGGCTACACCTTC.

This chain joins TRBV7-2 and TRBJ1-2, with no clear D. The CDR3 is made up of 14 amino acids. V lost 1 base to trimming and J lost 5 bases, with 11 bases between them. CDR1 and CDR2 (germline): SGHTA, FQGNSA. This chain's CDR3 is CASSLGPEEYGYTF. CDR3 bases: TGTGCCAGCAGCTTAGGGCCGGAGGAGTATGGCTACACCTTC.

The chain carries TRBV4-1 and TRBJ1-1, with 8 bases aligning to TRBD1. The CDR3 is 14 amino acids. Germline V gives CDR1 MGHRA, CDR2 YSYEKL. J was trimmed by 7 bases and V by 2 bases; bases with no gene match: 6. The CDR3 region has the DNA TGCGCCAGCAGCCAAAGCCAGGGGGCGGATGAAGCTTTCTTT. Amino acid sequence: CASSQSQGADEAFF.

This sequence joins TRBV19 and TRBJ1-2, with 7 bases aligning to TRBD1. Per germline, CDR1 LNHDA and CDR2 SQIVND (reference sequence). The CDR3 is 15 amino acids. V was pared by 5 bases and J by 4 bases, with 10 bases of the junction left unmatched. This CDR3 is CASSPFLRQGYGYTF. The CDR3 DNA reads as TGTGCCAGTAGTCCCTTCCTTCGACAGGGCTATGGCTACACCTTC.

The V gene is TRBV7-9, the J gene TRBJ1-6; D possibly corresponds to TRBD1 (5 bases). CDR3 size: 15 residues. Germline lookup yields CDR1 SEHNR and CDR2 FQNEAQ (reference sequence). The germline V and J ends were trimmed by 5 bases and 7 bases, with 15 bases remaining between them. The CDR3 nucleotides are TGTGCCAGCAGCCCGGAGGAGTGGGGGAATTCACCCCTCCACTTT. This translates into CASSPEEWGNSPLHF.

The rearrangement joins TRBV19 to TRBJ1-2, with 10 bases that match TRBD1. Germline assignment: CDR1 LNHDA and CDR2 SQIVND (reference sequence). The CDR3 extends over 16 amino acids. With 3 bases clipped from V and 9 bases from J, the junction kept 13 bases outside the gene matches. The CDR3 DNA sequence: TGTGCCAGTAGTATCAAGACAGGGGGCTTATCGAATAGCTACACCTTC. Its protein product is CASSIKTGGLSNSYTF.

The rearrangement links TRBV11-1 to TRBJ1-1; D call uncertain. The CDR3 sequence is 14 residues long. V was clipped by 2 bases and J by 1 base, with 8 bases between them. CDR1 SGHAT and CDR2 FQDESV come from the germline V gene (reference sequence). The CDR3 here is CASSLSAPNTEAFF. CDR3 in DNA: TGTGCCAGCAGCTTATCGGCCCCGAACACTGAAGCTTTCTTT. The variable domain in full, with the rest retrieved from reference TRBV11-1 and TRBJ1-1, is EAEVAQSPRYKITEKSQAVAFWCDPISGHATLYWYRQILGQGPELLVQFQDESVVDDSQLPKDRFSAERLKGVDSTLKIQPAELGDSAMYLCASSLSAPNTEAFFGQGTRLTVV.

The V gene is TRBV2, the J gene TRBJ1-4; the D gene is possibly TRBD1 (5 bases). CDR1 SNHLY and CDR2 FYNNEI come from the germline V gene. Trimming stripped 5 bases from V and 6 bases from J, with 10 bases between. The CDR3 extends over 13 amino acids. In DNA, the CDR3 is TGTGCCAGCAGTCTAGGGGTGGATGAAAAACTGTTTTTT. It translates to CASSLGVDEKLFF.

This sequence joins TRBV28 and TRBJ1-1, with D perhaps TRBD1 (5 bases). CDR3 size: 14 residues. The V end lost 2 bases, the J end lost 4 bases, and 11 bases lay between the germline ends. Germline CDR1 is MDHEN and CDR2 is SYDVKM. The CDR3 DNA follows: TGTGCCAGCAGTTTAGAGTGGGGCAGCACTGAAGCTTTCTTT. Its protein is CASSLEWGSTEAFF.

The chain combines TRBV5-1 with TRBJ2-5, with 14 bases fitting TRBD2. Germline values: CDR1 SGHRS, CDR2 YFSETQ. With 2 bases clipped from V and 4 bases from J, the junction kept 1 base outside the gene matches. The length of the CDR3 is 15 residues. The chain's CDR3 is CASSFGTSGGETQYF. CDR3 coding DNA: TGCGCCAGCAGCTTCGGGACTAGCGGGGGAGAGACCCAGTACTTC.

This clone was counted once. The rearrangement links TRBV19 to TRBJ1-2; 7 bases match TRBD1. Losses at the gene ends were 3 bases for V and 13 bases for J; bases not matched to a gene: 8. This CDR3 is built from 12 residues. Looked up from germline, CDR1 is LNHDA and CDR2 is SQIVND (reference sequence). The CDR3 sequence is CASSIRRQGFTF. CDR3 coding DNA: TGTGCCAGTAGTATCCGGAGACAGGGTTTCACCTTC.

This chain uses TRBV4-3 with TRBJ1-5; D might be TRBD1 (5 bases). V lost 4 bases, J lost 3 bases, and 10 bases lay in between. Looked up from germline, CDR1 is LGHNA and CDR2 is YSLEER. This CDR3 spans 14 amino acids. The CDR3 region is CASSLDSYNQPQHF. The CDR3 nucleotides are TGCGCCAGCAGCCTTGACAGCTACAATCAGCCCCAGCATTTT.

This chain uses TRBV5-6 with TRBJ1-5, with TRBD1 identical over 7 bases. CDR1 and CDR2 (germline): SGHDT, YYEEEE. This CDR3 has 15 residues. V shed 6 bases and J 3 bases; nucleotides not matched to a gene: 9. The CDR3 region has the DNA TGTGCCAGCACCCTTCTGCAGGGGGACAATCAGCCCCAGCATTTT. This encodes CASTLLQGDNQPQHF.

This clone has a single count. This chain links TRBV5-1 with TRBJ2-5; no firm D call. Germline lookup yields CDR1 SGHRS and CDR2 YFSETQ. The length of the CDR3 is 13 residues. Trimming took off 5 bases at V and 4 bases at J, with 12 bases between the two ends. CDR3 sequence (DNA): TGCGCCAGCAGGGGCCTGGACGGAGAGACCCAGTACTTC. Protein sequence: CASRGLDGETQYF.

This clone was seen just once. The J gene is TRBJ1-6, the V gene TRBV6-5, with D perhaps matching TRBD1 (5 bases). The CDR3 spans 16 residues. CDR1 MNHEY and CDR2 SVGAGI come from the germline V gene. V lost 2 bases to trimming and J lost 0 bases, with 8 bases between them. CDR3 sequence (DNA): TGTGCCAGCAGTTACGACAGTAGCTCCTATAATTCACCCCTCCACTTT. Protein sequence: CASSYDSSSYNSPLHF.

V gene TRBV3-1 (or the pseudogene TRBV3-2) combines with J gene TRBJ1-1; D is uncertain. The ends were cut back, 3 bases at V and 10 bases at J, with 9 bases in the middle. The germline V gene encodes CDR1 LGHDT and CDR2 YNNKEL (reference sequence). This CDR3 has 11 residues. CDR3 region: CASSHGRRAFF. The DNA of the CDR3 is TGTGCCAGCAGCCACGGTAGAAGAGCTTTCTTT.

The genes are TRBV19 and TRBJ1-2; possibly TRBD1 for D (5 bases). The germline CDR1 and CDR2 sequences are LNHDA and SQIVND (reference sequence). V lost 5 bases to trimming and J lost 1 base, with 8 bases between them. CDR3 length: 13 amino acids. CDR3 in DNA: TGTGCCAGTAGTCCCGACAGTAACTATGGCTACACCTTC. Translating it yields CASSPDSNYGYTF.

The chain joins TRBV2 to TRBJ1-2, with D perhaps matching TRBD1 (6 bases). This CDR3 spans 13 amino acids. The germline CDR1 and CDR2 sequences are SNHLY and FYNNEI. V shed 6 bases and J shed 3 bases, with 11 bases lying between them. This chain's CDR3 is CASRGGSDYGYTF. As DNA, the CDR3 is TGTGCCAGCAGAGGGGGGTCTGACTATGGCTACACCTTC.

This clone has a handful of counts. The rearrangement links TRBV4-1 to TRBJ2-5; 7 bases map to TRBD2. V lost 4 bases, J lost 4 bases, and 3 bases stayed unmatched. In germline, CDR1 is MGHRA, CDR2 YSYEKL. This CDR3 region has 13 residues. Here the CDR3 DNA reads TGCGCCAGCAGCCCTGGGAGGGGAGAGACCCAGTACTTC. Protein sequence: CASSPGRGETQYF.